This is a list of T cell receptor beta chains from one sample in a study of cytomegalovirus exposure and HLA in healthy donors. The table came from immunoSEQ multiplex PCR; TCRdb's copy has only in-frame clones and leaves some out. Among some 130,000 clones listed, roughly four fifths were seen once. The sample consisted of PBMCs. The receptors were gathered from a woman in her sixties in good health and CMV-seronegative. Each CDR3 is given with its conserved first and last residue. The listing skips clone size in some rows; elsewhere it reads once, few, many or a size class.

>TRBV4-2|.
CASSHERGGVQETQYF
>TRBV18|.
CASSRVGEAQPQHF
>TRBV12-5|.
CASGLASDRINEKLFF
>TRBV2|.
CASIGPGQGAGYTF
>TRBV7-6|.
CASSLGLAGGKPGANVLTF
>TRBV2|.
CASSDVWDSYYEQYF
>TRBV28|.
CASSPGQGVLRTEAFF
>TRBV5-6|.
CASSLGTSGIYEQYF
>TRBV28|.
CASSANPGGRDEKLFF
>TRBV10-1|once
CASSPSSGSYNEQFF
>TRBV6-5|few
CASSIAGSSYNEQFF
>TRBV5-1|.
CASRIGGGALIDTQYF
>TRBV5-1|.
CASSGGTPDTQYF
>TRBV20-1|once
CSAGLGHGYTF
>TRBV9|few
CASSVRGVGQGVEKLFF
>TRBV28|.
CASSLRGPNSYEQYF
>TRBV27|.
CASSSQAGGVPLNTQYF
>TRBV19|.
CAIGTSGPYEQFF
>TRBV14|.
CASSPGQGWTTEAFF
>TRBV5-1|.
CASSQGVQGYGYTF
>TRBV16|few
CASSQRQFSGNTIYF
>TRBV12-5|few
CASRGAGPDTQYF
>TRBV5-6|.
CASSDYRAYYEQYF
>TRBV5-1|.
CASSLTGTGLSETQYF
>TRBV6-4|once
CASSVVLGGEAFF
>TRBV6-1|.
CASSVRDRSSYEQYF
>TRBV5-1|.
CASSSRGGRDQPQHF
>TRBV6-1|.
CASTFPGGSGNTIYF
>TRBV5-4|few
CASSAGTGYEQYF
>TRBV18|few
CASSHGQGSTDTQYF
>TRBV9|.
CASSVGGGLAGDTQYF
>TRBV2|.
CASRKTGGGNQPQHF
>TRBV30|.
CAWGWGSTLETPYIF
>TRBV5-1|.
CASSLGGAENYEQYF
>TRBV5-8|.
CASSLGWGRADPADTQYF
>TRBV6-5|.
CASILGQMGYEQYF
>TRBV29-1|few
CSVRGAFNSYEQYF
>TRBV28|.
CASSSTGGQGYTF
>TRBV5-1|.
CASSLSPGAETQYF
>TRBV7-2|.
CASSLGTGIIRTEAFF
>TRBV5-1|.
CASSLGGGAGYGYTF
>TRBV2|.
CAKILAGGSDTQYF
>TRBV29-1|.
CSVGGVVTGGDEQYF
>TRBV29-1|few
CSVPRKTSGSVTGELFF
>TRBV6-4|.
CASDLPSGGWNEQFF
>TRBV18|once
CASSFGLAGEQYF
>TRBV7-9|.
CASSRTGPQETQYF
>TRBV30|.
CAWSSYSYEQYF
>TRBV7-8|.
CASSSNRDRGYTF
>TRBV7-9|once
CASSPQTSGSRNIQYF
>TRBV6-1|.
CASSEGGSYGYTF
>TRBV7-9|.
CASSLSYNEQFF
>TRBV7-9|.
CASSPGDYNEQFF
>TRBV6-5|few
CASSYSSRGRYTEAFF
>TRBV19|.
CASSRGTGLDTEAFF
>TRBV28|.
CASSLSVAGYNEQFF
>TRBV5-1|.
CASSLWTGQGNIQYF
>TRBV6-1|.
CASSEVQVGSDTEAFF
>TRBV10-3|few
CAITESAQGPLYGYTF